The 16 T cell receptor beta chains listed next were all sequenced from one sample in a study of blood T cell repertoires in COVID-19. Only in-frame clones appear in the TCRdb table, and some are missing; sequencing was by immunoSEQ multiplex PCR. In the table there are roughly 300,000 clones, around 86% of which are singletons. The sample comprised peripheral blood. The receptors were gathered from a woman aged 35 to 49 who had recovered from COVID-19.

The chain is built from TRBV10-3 and TRBJ2-1; D is unresolved. V gave up 0 bases and J gave up 0 bases, with 12 bases separating them. The V gene's germline CDR1 is ENHRY and CDR2 SYGVKD. The CDR3 consists of 17 residues. CDR3 protein: CAISESAPRSSYNEQFF. The CDR3 DNA reads as TGTGCCATCAGTGAGTCTGCCCCACGGAGCTCCTACAATGAGCAGTTCTTC.

The chain links TRBV3-1 (or the pseudogene TRBV3-2) to TRBJ1-4; no firm D call. V lost 1 base to trimming and J lost 3 bases, with 6 bases between them. The CDR3 extends over 14 amino acids. The V gene's germline CDR1 is LGHDT and CDR2 YNNKEL (reference sequence). The CDR3 reads CASSQGTANEKLFF. The CDR3 DNA sequence: TGTGCCAGCAGCCAAGGTACGGCTAATGAAAAACTGTTTTTT.

This sequence joins TRBV5-6 and TRBJ1-2; the D gene is possibly TRBD1 (5 bases). Germline CDR1 and CDR2: SGHDT and YYEEEE. The V end was cut by 3 bases, the J end by 2 bases, with 8 bases between. The CDR3 is 13 residues long. The CDR3 spells CASSSGGNYGYTF. The CDR3 DNA is TGTGCCAGCAGCTCGGGGGGAAACTATGGCTACACCTTC.

The V gene is TRBV7-9, the J gene TRBJ1-6; D is possibly TRBD1 (6 bases). V lost 6 bases and J 10 bases, leaving 16 bases between the germline ends. Germline V lookup: CDR1 SEHNR, CDR2 FQNEAQ (reference sequence). The CDR3 is made up of 14 amino acids. The CDR3 nucleotides are TGTGCCAGCAGGGCGGACAGTATCTGGTCACCCCTCCACTTT. Translated: CASRADSIWSPLHF.

The V gene is TRBV6-5, the J gene TRBJ2-1, with 8 bases aligning to TRBD2. CDR3 size: 14 residues. The ends lost 8 bases at V and 3 bases at J; junction bases unmatched: 6. CDR1 and CDR2 from the germline V gene are MNHEY and SVGAGI. In nucleotides, the CDR3 is TGTGCCAGCCCGCGGGGGGCCTACTACAATGAGCAGTTCTTC. This sequence encodes CASPRGAYYNEQFF.

The chain links TRBV6-5 to TRBJ2-3, with TRBD2 as a possible D gene (6 bases). The V gene lost 6 bases and the J gene lost 4 bases, with 17 bases spanning the gap. Germline lookup yields CDR1 MNHEY and CDR2 SVGAGI. This CDR3 comprises 15 residues. The CDR3 DNA is TGTGCCAGCAGCGCCGGGACTCCCGCCCCAGATACGCAGTATTTT. Protein: CASSAGTPAPDTQYF.

V usage is TRBV7-2 and J usage is TRBJ2-3, with 9 positions matching TRBD2. The V gene's germline CDR1 is SGHTA and CDR2 FQGNSA. Trimming cost V 5 bases and J 2 bases; bases outside gene matches: 8. This CDR3 is built from 16 residues. DNA of the CDR3: TGTGCCAGCAGCATTAGCGGGGGACCCTACACAGATACGCAGTATTTT. Translating it yields CASSISGGPYTDTQYF. The complete variable domain, with remaining parts taken from reference TRBV7-2 and TRBJ2-3, reads GAGVSQSPSNKVTEKGKDVELRCDPISGHTALYWYRQSLGQGLEFLIYFQGNSAPDKSGLPSDRFSAERTGGSVSTLTIQRTQQEDSAVYLCASSISGGPYTDTQYFGPGTRLTVL.

V is TRBV2 and J is TRBJ1-1, with a weak D call TRBD1 (5 bases). The germline CDR1 and CDR2 sequences are SNHLY and FYNNEI. The V and J ends lost 10 bases and 1 base respectively, with 10 bases between them. CDR3 length: 12 amino acids. The CDR3 loop reads CATATANTEAFF. The CDR3 DNA follows: TGTGCCACCGCGACAGCGAACACTGAAGCTTTCTTT. The full variable domain, in which reference TRBV2 and TRBJ1-1 provide the parts outside the CDR3, is EPEVTQTPSHQVTQMGQEVILRCVPISNHLYFYWYRQILGQKVEFLVSFYNNEISEKSEIFDDQFSVERPDGSNFTLKIRSTKLEDSAMYFCATATANTEAFFGQGTRLTVV.

The V call is TRBV5-6, the J call TRBJ2-3; 9 nucleotides align to TRBD2. The CDR3 contains 16 residues. With V trimmed by 3 bases and J by 2 bases, 7 bases remained unmatched. In germline, CDR1 is SGHDT, CDR2 YYEEEE. The CDR3 loop reads CASSWELAGATDTQYF. The DNA for the CDR3 is TGTGCCAGCAGCTGGGAATTAGCGGGGGCCACAGATACGCAGTATTTT. The full variable domain, in which reference TRBV5-6 and TRBJ2-3 provide the parts outside the CDR3, is DAGVTQSPTHLIKTRGQQVTLRCSPKSGHDTVSWYQQALGQGPQFIFQYYEEEERQRGNFPDRFSGHQFPNYSSELNVNALLLGDSALYLCASSWELAGATDTQYFGPGTRLTVL.

In its sample, this clone was seen a few times. This CDR3 is CASLGQSTRETQYF. For the CDR3, the DNA is TGTGCCAGCTTGGGACAGAGCACCCGAGAGACCCAGTACTTC. V gene TRBV2 combines with J gene TRBJ2-5; 7 bases are shared with TRBD1. The CDR3 extends over 14 amino acids. Germline CDR1 reads SNHLY; CDR2 reads FYNNEI. The V gene end was trimmed by 8 bases and the J gene end by 4 bases; junction bases not matched to a gene: 10.

This clone was picked up a small number of times. The V and J genes are TRBV5-4 and TRBJ1-5; tentatively, D is TRBD1 (6 bases). From germline, CDR1 is SGHNT and CDR2 YYREEE (reference sequence). The CDR3 contains 15 residues. V gave up 5 bases and J gave up 2 bases, with 14 bases separating them. The CDR3 sequence: CASSGGSLCNQPQHF. CDR3 coding DNA: TGTGCCAGCAGTGGGGGCTCCTTATGCAATCAGCCCCAGCATTTT.

The rearrangement joins TRBV27 to TRBJ2-1, with D tentatively TRBD2 (6 bases). The CDR3 has 15 residues. Germline CDR1 MNHEY, CDR2 SMNVEV (reference sequence). Trimming removed 10 bases at V and 0 bases at J, with 16 bases between. The CDR3 DNA sequence: TGTGCCACCCTGGGGTGGGGGGTCTCCTACAATGAGCAGTTCTTC. Its translation: CATLGWGVSYNEQFF.

The chain couples TRBV27 to TRBJ1-5, with 10 bases aligning to TRBD1. The germline V gene encodes CDR1 MNHEY and CDR2 SMNVEV (reference sequence). Trimming removed 2 bases from V and 3 bases from J; junction bases left unmatched: 1. This CDR3 region has 15 residues. The CDR3 DNA follows: TGTGCCAGCAGTTTAGGGACAGGGGCCAATCAGCCCCAGCATTTT. It is translated as CASSLGTGANQPQHF.

The CDR3 coding sequence is TGCAGCGTTGAAGATCGGACTAGCCCGAGCGAGCAGTACTTC. Protein product: CSVEDRTSPSEQYF. This chain uses TRBV29-1 with TRBJ2-7, with TRBD2 matching over 8 bases. The germline V gene has CDR1 SQVTM and CDR2 ANQGSEA. The V and J ends lost 0 bases and 6 bases, in that order; junction bases with no gene match: 7. The length of the CDR3 is 14 residues.

This clone was found a few times. The CDR3 loop reads CASRTDMNTEAFF. The CDR3 coding sequence is TGTGCCAGCAGGACGGACATGAACACTGAAGCTTTCTTT. The chain recombines TRBV2 with TRBJ1-1; perhaps TRBD1 as D (5 bases). This CDR3 comprises 13 residues. Trimming removed 6 bases from V and 0 bases from J, with 8 bases in between. Looked up from germline, CDR1 is SNHLY and CDR2 is FYNNEI.

The chain joins TRBV4-2 to TRBJ2-7; weak D call: TRBD2 (6 bases). Trimming pared 5 bases from V and 1 base from J, leaving 15 bases between. CDR1 is LGHNA and CDR2 is YNFKEQ in the germline V gene. The CDR3 consists of 15 residues. The DNA for the CDR3 is TGTGCCAGCAGCACAACCGGGACTCGTTCCTACGAGCAGTACTTC. It is translated as CASSTTGTRSYEQYF.